The 22 T cell receptor beta chains in this list originate from one sample, sequenced in a study of blood T cell repertoires in COVID-19. The data were produced by immunoSEQ multiplex PCR, yet TCRdb's version contains in-frame clones alone and is incomplete. The repertoire has 150,000 to 180,000 clones, about 85% of them found once; the top ten carry around 0.63%. The sequenced material came from peripheral blood. The receptor set was obtained from a man aged 55 to 70 with COVID-19, enrolled during active disease.

The rearrangement links TRBV7-8 to TRBJ1-1, with TRBD1 as a possible D gene (5 bases). V lost 2 bases and J lost 1, with 14 bases in between. The CDR3 contains 16 residues. Germline lookup yields CDR1 SGHVS and CDR2 FQNEAQ. The CDR3 coding sequence is TGTGCCAGCAGCTTAAAGATAGGAACAGGGAACACTGAAGCTTTCTTT. It yields the protein CASSLKIGTGNTEAFF. The full variable domain, completed using reference TRBV7-8 and TRBJ1-1, is GAGVSQSPRYKVAKRGQDVALRCDPISGHVSLFWYQQALGQGPEFLTYFQNEAQLDKSGLPSDRFFAERPEGSVSTLKIQRTQQEDSAVYLCASSLKIGTGNTEAFFGQGTRLTVV.

The chain has TRBV7-2 and TRBJ1-2; D is unclear. The CDR3 extends over 16 amino acids. Looked up from germline, CDR1 is SGHTA and CDR2 is FQGNSA. V dropped 5 bases and J dropped 8 bases, with 24 bases sitting between them. The CDR3 nucleotides are TGTGCCAGCAGCCCCGAGTCGGAGGTCGGGCTAGGGGGCTACACCTTC. This encodes CASSPESEVGLGGYTF.

The CDR3 here is CASTRDRGSGANVLTF. The DNA of the CDR3 is TGCGCCAGTACCCGAGACAGGGGCTCTGGGGCCAACGTCCTGACTTTC. The V call is TRBV5-1, the J call TRBJ2-6; TRBD1 matches at 8 bases. Looked up from germline, CDR1 is SGHRS and CDR2 is YFSETQ. V trimming: 8 bases; J trimming: 0 bases; junction bases outside the gene matches: 7. CDR3 length equals 16 residues.

For the CDR3, the DNA is TGTGCCATCAGTGAGAAACAGGGCAGTGGCTACACCTTC. Translating gives CAISEKQGSGYTF. The rearrangement links TRBV10-3 to TRBJ1-2; a possible D gene is TRBD1 (6 bases). The CDR3 totals 13 residues. Germline assignment: CDR1 ENHRY and CDR2 SYGVKD. Trimming took 2 bases from V and 7 from J, leaving 11 bases between them.

The V call is TRBV5-1, the J call TRBJ2-3; 11 nucleotides agree with TRBD2. Germline V lookup: CDR1 SGHRS, CDR2 YFSETQ. Trimming cost V 0 bases and J 4 bases; bases outside gene matches: 4. The CDR3 has 16 residues. CDR3 protein: CASSLVLAGGSDTQYF. The CDR3 nucleotides are TGCGCCAGCAGCTTGGTTCTAGCGGGGGGCTCAGATACGCAGTATTTT.

Notes on this clone: This CDR3 is also generated by other DNA sequences in the sample. The chain couples TRBV18 to TRBJ1-4; D may be TRBD1 (5 bases). In germline, CDR1 is KGHSH, CDR2 LQKENI. V shed 3 bases and J shed 1 base, with 6 bases lying between them. The CDR3 runs 14 residues. The CDR3 reads CASSPQGTNEKLFF. For the CDR3, the DNA is TGTGCCAGCTCACCGCAGGGAACTAATGAAAAACTGTTTTTT.

As concerns this clone: The identical CDR3 is also encoded by other nucleotide sequences in the sample. This chain joins TRBV18 and TRBJ1-1; TRBD1 might be the D (6 bases). This CDR3 is built from 14 residues. V was clipped by 4 bases and J by 0 bases, with 9 bases between them. Germline lookup yields CDR1 KGHSH and CDR2 LQKENI. CDR3 sequence reads: CASSRDRMNTEAFF. The CDR3 nucleotides read TGTGCCAGCTCACGAGACAGGATGAACACTGAAGCTTTCTTT.

For this clone: Other DNA sequences in this specimen translate into the identical CDR3. The V and J genes are TRBV6-2 or TRBV6-3 and TRBJ2-7; 8 nucleotides align to TRBD1. In germline, CDR1 is MNHEY, CDR2 SVGEGT. The CDR3 is 13 amino acids. The ends lost 5 bases at V and 4 bases at J; junction bases unmatched: 4. The chain's CDR3 is CASSRQGFYEQYF. The CDR3 DNA sequence: TGTGCCAGCAGTCGACAGGGGTTTTACGAGCAGTACTTC.

The chain carries TRBV6-1 and TRBJ1-3; D is undetermined. The germline V and J ends were trimmed by 3 bases and 2 bases, with 2 bases remaining between them. Per germline, CDR1 MNHNS and CDR2 SASEGT. The CDR3 consists of 12 residues. The CDR3: CASSDTGNTIYF. CDR3 bases: TGTGCCAGCAGTGACACTGGAAACACCATATATTTT.

This clone was detected many times. The rearrangement joins TRBV10-3 to TRBJ1-2; 8 positions agree with TRBD1. CDR1 ENHRY and CDR2 SYGVKD come from the germline V gene. V lost 6 bases to trimming and J lost 5 bases; unmatched junction nucleotides: 5. CDR3 length: 13 amino acids. The CDR3 reads CAIRWDRRYGYTF. The CDR3 DNA reads as TGTGCCATCAGATGGGACAGGAGATATGGCTACACCTTC.

The chain recombines TRBV19 with TRBJ2-1; a possible D gene is TRBD1 (5 bases). Between the trimmed V and J ends, which lost 3 bases and 1 base, there was a span of 10 bases. This CDR3 has 15 amino acids. Germline values: CDR1 LNHDA, CDR2 SQIVND (reference sequence). CDR3 region: CASSMSGPSYNEQFF. The DNA of the CDR3 is TGTGCCAGTAGTATGTCAGGGCCATCCTACAATGAGCAGTTCTTC.

This sequence joins TRBV7-3 and TRBJ2-1; the match to TRBD1 covers 7 bases. This CDR3 spans 15 amino acids. In germline, CDR1 is SGHTA, CDR2 FQGTGA. V lost 5 bases and J lost 7; bases outside the gene matches: 11. CDR3 in DNA: TGTGCCAGCAGCCCGACCGGGACAGTTAATAATGAGCAGTTCTTC. It codes for CASSPTGTVNNEQFF.

This clone was counted once. The chain carries TRBV11-3 and TRBJ2-1, with 7 nucleotides matching TRBD2. Germline V gene lookup returns CDR1 SGHNT and CDR2 YENEEA. This CDR3 has 14 residues. Losses at the gene ends were 6 bases for V and 3 bases for J; bases not matched to a gene: 5. For the CDR3, the DNA is TGTGCCAGCAGGACCGGGACTAACTACAATGAGCAGTTCTTC. It specifies CASRTGTNYNEQFF.

This clone was picked up one time. The V gene is TRBV19, the J gene TRBJ1-1, with 9 bases lining up with TRBD1. Trimming took 4 bases from V and 4 from J; bases not matched to a gene: 7. The CDR3 is 15 amino acids. CDR1 and CDR2 from the germline V gene are LNHDA and SQIVND (reference sequence). The CDR3 region is CASSTTGTGITEAFF. In nucleotides, the CDR3 is TGTGCCAGTAGTACCACCGGGACAGGGATCACTGAAGCTTTCTTT. Variable domain in full (rest from reference TRBV19 and TRBJ1-1): DGGITQSPKYLFRKEGQNVTLSCEQNLNHDAMYWYRQDPGQGLRLIYYSQIVNDFQKGDIAEGYSVSREKKESFPLTVTSAQKNPTAFYLCASSTTGTGITEAFFGQGTRLTVV.

The chain joins TRBV7-8 to TRBJ1-1; the match to TRBD1 covers 9 bases. The CDR3 runs 17 residues. Germline V gene data show CDR1 as SGHVS and CDR2 as FQNEAQ. The J segment lost 0 bases and the V segment lost 4 bases, leaving 9 bases of the junction unmatched. CDR3 DNA: TGTGCCAGCAGCTCGGTACAGGGGGCAACTGTGAACACTGAAGCTTTCTTT. Residues: CASSSVQGATVNTEAFF.

This chain links TRBV7-2 with TRBJ2-7; TRBD1 might be the D (5 bases). Germline V CDR1 and CDR2: SGHTA, FQGNSA. This CDR3 is 13 amino acids long. Trimming left V 5 bases short and J 2 bases short, with 10 bases between. DNA of the CDR3: TGTGCCAGCAGCGACCGACAGACCTACGAGCAGTACTTC. Translating gives CASSDRQTYEQYF.

V is TRBV7-2 and J is TRBJ1-1; D call uncertain. The CDR3 extends over 13 amino acids. Germline loops: CDR1 SGHTA, CDR2 FQGNSA. V dropped 6 bases and J dropped 0 bases, with 8 bases sitting between them. The CDR3 region is CASRGDMNTEAFF. The DNA of the CDR3 is TGTGCCAGCAGGGGAGATATGAACACTGAAGCTTTCTTT. The whole variable domain, remainder taken from reference TRBV7-2 and TRBJ1-1, is GAGVSQSPSNKVTEKGKDVELRCDPISGHTALYWYRQSLGQGLEFLIYFQGNSAPDKSGLPSDRFSAERTGGSVSTLTIQRTQQEDSAVYLCASRGDMNTEAFFGQGTRLTVV.

The chain carries TRBV9 and TRBJ2-1; maybe TRBD2 (6 bases). The CDR3 consists of 16 residues. CDR1 is SGDLS and CDR2 is YYNGEE in the germline V gene. V was clipped by 3 bases and J by 9 bases, with 22 bases between them. The CDR3 is CASSALTQGVGGEQFF. CDR3 nucleotide sequence: TGTGCCAGCAGCGCGTTGACCCAAGGGGTGGGGGGTGAGCAGTTCTTC.

The chain recombines TRBV15 with TRBJ1-6, with 8 nucleotides matching TRBD1. The V gene end was trimmed by 2 bases and the J gene end by 8 bases; junction bases not matched to a gene: 5. Germline CDR1 LNHNV, CDR2 YYDKDF (reference sequence). This CDR3 has 15 amino acids. CDR3 nucleotide sequence: TGTGCCACCAGCAGAAGACAGGGGACTGATTCACCCCTCCACTTT. As protein: CATSRRQGTDSPLHF. The full variable domain, completed using reference TRBV15 and TRBJ1-6, is DAMVIQNPRYQVTQFGKPVTLSCSQTLNHNVMYWYQQKSSQAPKLLFHYYDKDFNNEADTPDNFQSRRPNTSFCFLDIRSPGLGDTAMYLCATSRRQGTDSPLHFGNGTRLTVT.

About this clone itself: The same CDR3 is also encoded by other DNA sequences in this sample. This rearrangement joins TRBV7-2 to TRBJ1-1, with 7 bases aligning to TRBD1. The CDR3 sequence is 14 residues long. V dropped 4 bases and J dropped 0; count of bases not matched to a gene: 2. Germline lookup yields CDR1 SGHTA and CDR2 FQGNSA. The CDR3 loop is CASSSDRVNTEAFF. The CDR3 nucleotides read TGTGCCAGCAGCTCTGACAGGGTGAACACTGAAGCTTTCTTT.

This chain connects TRBV6-2 or TRBV6-3 to TRBJ1-2; D ambiguous. Germline loops: CDR1 MNHEY, CDR2 SVGEGT. The CDR3 has 13 residues. Trimming removed 0 bases at V and 2 bases at J, with 4 bases between. The CDR3 DNA is TGTGCCAGCAGTTACTCGAGAAACTATGGCTACACCTTC. Its translation: CASSYSRNYGYTF.

The chain combines TRBV9 with TRBJ1-3; the D gene is possibly TRBD1 (5 bases). CDR3 length equals 15 residues. With 4 bases removed from V and 1 base from J, the gap between germline ends came to 12 bases. Germline lookup yields CDR1 SGDLS and CDR2 YYNGEE. The CDR3 loop reads CASSPGVSSGNTIYF. In nucleotides, the CDR3 is TGTGCCAGCAGCCCGGGGGTTTCATCTGGAAACACCATATATTTT.